Shown below are 7 T cell receptor beta chains from a single sample sequenced in a study of blood T cell repertoires in COVID-19. TCRdb's table, derived via immunoSEQ multiplex PCR, lists solely in-frame clones and lacks some. This sample has 53,000 or so clones, with about 81% found just once. Sequences were obtained from peripheral blood. These receptors were taken from a man between 65 and 85 years old with active COVID-19.

V gene TRBV30 combines with J gene TRBJ2-3, with 9 bases identical to TRBD2. There are 14 residues in the CDR3. V lost 2 bases to trimming and J lost 7 bases; unmatched junction nucleotides: 7. Per the germline V gene, CDR1 is GTSNPN and CDR2 is SVGIG (reference sequence). The CDR3 DNA follows: TGTGCCTGGAGTAGTAGCGGGAGTGGGTATACGCAGTATTTT. It specifies CAWSSSGSGYTQYF.

The rearrangement links TRBV19 to TRBJ2-2; TRBD1 matches 11 bases. The CDR3 length is 14 residues. The V gene's germline CDR1 is LNHDA and CDR2 SQIVND (reference sequence). The J segment lost 7 bases and the V segment lost 6 bases, leaving 4 bases of the junction unmatched. DNA of the CDR3: TGTGCCAGTAGGAAGGACAGGGGGCACGGGGAGCTGTTTTTT. Translating it yields CASRKDRGHGELFF.

V usage is TRBV7-9 and J usage is TRBJ2-5, with TRBD2 matching over 7 bases. The trim removed 5 bases at V and 5 bases at J, leaving 5 bases unmatched. Germline CDR1 SEHNR, CDR2 FQNEAQ (reference sequence). There are 13 residues in the CDR3. CDR3 protein: CASSATSRETQYF. CDR3 DNA sequence: TGTGCCAGCAGCGCGACTAGCAGGGAGACCCAGTACTTC.

The chain employs TRBV19 and TRBJ2-1; TRBD2 is a possible D gene (7 bases). V lost 1 base, J lost 7 bases, and 20 bases lay in between. CDR3 length: 17 residues. In germline, CDR1 is LNHDA, CDR2 SQIVND (reference sequence). CDR3 DNA: TGTGCCAGTAGTATAGGGGGCGGGGGCCCGAAGGGGAATGAGCAGTTCTTC. This gives the protein CASSIGGGGPKGNEQFF.

As regards this clone: The sample contains more than one DNA sequence encoding this CDR3. This sequence joins TRBV4-1 and TRBJ2-1, with D maybe TRBD1 (5 bases). V lost 4 bases to trimming and J lost 4 bases, with 8 bases between them. Germline V gene lookup returns CDR1 MGHRA and CDR2 YSYEKL. The CDR3 contains 13 residues. CDR3 coding DNA: TGCGCCAGCAGCCGCGACAGTTACAATGAGCAGTTCTTC. This translates into CASSRDSYNEQFF.

There are a few counts of this clone. This chain joins TRBV11-1 and TRBJ2-7, with D perhaps matching TRBD2 (5 bases). Per germline, CDR1 SGHAT and CDR2 FQDESV (reference sequence). This CDR3 has 12 residues. V lost 4 bases to trimming and J lost 6 bases, with 10 bases between them. CDR3 protein: CASSWTSGEQYF. The CDR3 bases are TGTGCCAGCAGCTGGACCAGCGGCGAGCAGTACTTC.

The chain employs TRBV18 and TRBJ1-2; possibly TRBD1 for D (5 bases). The CDR3 loop spans 13 amino acids. The germline gives CDR1 KGHSH, CDR2 LQKENI. Trimming stripped 2 bases from V and 6 bases from J, with 10 bases between. The CDR3 loop reads CASSPTGVNGYTF. CDR3 bases: TGTGCCAGCTCACCAACGGGGGTTAATGGCTACACCTTC. Full variable domain (outside the CDR3, taken from reference TRBV18 and TRBJ1-2): NAGVMQNPRHLVRRRGQEARLRCSPMKGHSHVYWYRQLPEEGLKFMVYLQKENIIDESGMPKERFSAEFPKEGPSILRIQQVVRGDSAAYFCASSPTGVNGYTFGSGTRLTVV.